This T cell receptor (beta chain) was profiled in a study of shared T cell receptors in the human thymus. Trimming pared 5 bases from V and 5 bases from J, leaving 13 bases between. The CDR3 is 14 amino acids. Germline assignment: CDR1 MDHEN and CDR2 SYDVKM. The assay was immunoSEQ multiplex PCR, and TCRdb's table has in-frame clones only and misses some. Of about 380,000 clones listed, more than 85% are singletons. The sequenced material came from thymocytes. The gene calls are TRBV28 and TRBJ2-1, with D unresolved. This TCR came from a human donor. In DNA, the CDR3 is TGTGCCAGCAGTACCTCTGGACCTAACAATGAGCAGTTCTTC. Protein product: CASSTSGPNNEQFF. The full variable domain, completed using reference TRBV28 and TRBJ2-1, is DVKVTQSSRYLVKRTGEKVFLECVQDMDHENMFWYRQDPGLGLRLIYFSYDVKMKEKGDIPEGYSVSREKKERFSLILESASTNQTSMYLCASSTSGPNNEQFFGPGTRLTVL.